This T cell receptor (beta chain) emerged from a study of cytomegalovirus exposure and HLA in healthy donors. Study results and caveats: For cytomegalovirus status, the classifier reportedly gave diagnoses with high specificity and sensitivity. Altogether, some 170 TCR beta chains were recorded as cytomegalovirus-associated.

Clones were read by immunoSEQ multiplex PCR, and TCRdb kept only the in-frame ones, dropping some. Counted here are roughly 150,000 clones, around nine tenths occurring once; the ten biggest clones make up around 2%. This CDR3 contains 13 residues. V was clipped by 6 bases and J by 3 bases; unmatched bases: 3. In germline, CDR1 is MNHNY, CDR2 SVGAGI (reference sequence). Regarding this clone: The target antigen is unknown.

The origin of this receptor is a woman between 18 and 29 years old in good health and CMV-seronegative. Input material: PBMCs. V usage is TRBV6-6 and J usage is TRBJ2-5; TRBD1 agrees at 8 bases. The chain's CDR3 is CASRMTGEETQYF. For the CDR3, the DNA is TGTGCCAGCAGGATGACAGGGGAAGAGACCCAGTACTTC.